Shown below are 11 T cell receptor beta chains from a single sample sequenced in a study of blood T cell repertoires in COVID-19. Profiling relied on immunoSEQ multiplex PCR, and the TCRdb table lists in-frame clones only, not all of them. Among 150,000 to 200,000 clones listed, about nine tenths were seen once. Material for sequencing was peripheral blood. The receptors come from a woman aged 45-59 years with acute or convalescent COVID-19.

The rearrangement links TRBV2 to TRBJ1-1; perhaps TRBD1 as D (5 bases). The CDR3 spans 14 residues. Germline V lookup: CDR1 SNHLY, CDR2 FYNNEI. The germline V and J ends were trimmed by 6 bases and 1 base, with 12 bases remaining between them. The CDR3 sequence: CASRETGPNTEAFF. The CDR3 DNA is TGTGCCAGCAGGGAAACAGGACCGAACACTGAAGCTTTCTTT.

The V and J genes are TRBV7-9 and TRBJ2-2; 7 bases align to TRBD1. CDR1 SEHNR and CDR2 FQNEAQ come from the germline V gene (reference sequence). The CDR3 totals 15 residues. With 7 bases clipped from V and 5 bases from J, the junction kept 10 bases outside the gene matches. CDR3 bases: TGTGCCAGCACCTCCGGGACAGAGAAAACCGGGGAGCTGTTTTTT. Its protein is CASTSGTEKTGELFF. Using reference TRBV7-9 and TRBJ2-2 for the parts outside the CDR3, the full variable domain is DTGVSQNPRHKITKRGQNVTFRCDPISEHNRLYWYRQTLGQGPEFLTYFQNEAQLEKSRLLSDRFSAERPKGSFSTLEIQRTEQGDSAMYLCASTSGTEKTGELFFGEGSRLTVL.

CDR3 DNA: TGTGCCAGCTCCCCTATCTCCGTACGGGGGGCTAACTATGGCTACACCTTC. Translating it yields CASSPISVRGANYGYTF. The genes are TRBV18 and TRBJ1-2; TRBD1 might be the D (5 bases). The CDR3 is 17 amino acids. V was shortened by 6 bases and J by 0 bases, with 20 bases between the two germline ends. Per the germline V gene, CDR1 is KGHSH and CDR2 is LQKENI.

The chain uses TRBV19 and TRBJ2-7; D might be TRBD2 (5 bases). Germline V CDR1 and CDR2: LNHDA, SQIVND (reference sequence). Trimming took off 1 base at V and 3 bases at J, with 13 bases between the two ends. The CDR3 runs to 15 residues. CDR3 in DNA: TGTGCCAGTAGTATAGGATCAGCGGCAAACTACGAGCAGTACTTC. Protein: CASSIGSAANYEQYF.

This clone occurred once. The chain links TRBV3-1 (or the pseudogene TRBV3-2) to TRBJ2-5, with D tentatively TRBD2 (7 bases). The CDR3 has 19 residues. Trimming took off 0 bases at V and 5 bases at J, with 25 bases between the two ends. CDR1 LGHDT and CDR2 YNNKEL come from the germline V gene (reference sequence). CDR3 amino acids: CASSQEKMGLGGAFETQYF. The CDR3 nucleotides are TGTGCCAGCAGCCAAGAGAAAATGGGTTTGGGGGGGGCTTTTGAGACCCAGTACTTC.

With regard to this clone: One junction end does not reproduce the germline sequence, and a read error may be involved. In nucleotides, the CDR3 is TGTGCCAGCATTTTATATCTCCGGGTGGGGGGGCTGGGGGCTTCACCCCTCCACTTT. Protein sequence: CASILYLRVGGLGASPLHF. The rearrangement links TRBV27 to TRBJ1-6; perhaps TRBD1 as D (6 bases). The CDR3 runs 19 residues. Per the germline V gene, CDR1 is MNHEY and CDR2 is SMNVEV (reference sequence).

This clone was seen just once. V and J are TRBV19 and TRBJ1-6; D gene ambiguous. The CDR3 consists of 15 residues. Germline assignment: CDR1 LNHDA and CDR2 SQIVND (reference sequence). The V end lost 8 bases, the J end lost 5 bases, and 16 bases lay between the germline ends. CDR3 in amino acids: CASGYTRLNNSPLHF. The DNA of the CDR3 is TGTGCCAGTGGATATACCCGACTGAATAATTCACCCCTCCACTTT.

The rearrangement links TRBV27 to TRBJ1-4; tentative D call: TRBD1 (6 bases). The V and J ends lost 5 bases and 6 bases respectively, with 16 bases between them. Germline lookup yields CDR1 MNHEY and CDR2 SMNVEV (reference sequence). This CDR3 region has 15 residues. CDR3 loop: CASSPVDRRYEKLFF. CDR3 DNA: TGTGCCAGCAGTCCCGTAGACAGGAGATATGAAAAACTGTTTTTT.

This clone showed up just once. The chain is built from TRBV11-2 and TRBJ2-5, with D perhaps TRBD1 (7 bases). The CDR3 runs 14 residues. Germline V CDR1 and CDR2: SGHAT, FQNNGV. The V end lost 4 bases, the J end lost 3 bases, and 12 bases lay between the germline ends. The CDR3 reads CASSSQGGKETQYF. CDR3 DNA sequence: TGTGCCAGCAGCTCGCAGGGGGGAAAAGAGACCCAGTACTTC.

This chain joins TRBV4-1 and TRBJ2-5; 11 bases align to TRBD2. V dropped 4 bases and J dropped 0; count of bases not matched to a gene: 1. Germline CDR1 reads MGHRA; CDR2 reads YSYEKL. The CDR3 runs 15 residues. The CDR3 DNA follows: TGCGCCAGCAGCCGGACTAGCGGGTACCAAGAGACCCAGTACTTC. Its translation is CASSRTSGYQETQYF.

The chain couples TRBV11-2 to TRBJ1-2, with D uncertain. CDR3 size: 13 residues. The V gene's germline CDR1 is SGHAT and CDR2 FQNNGV. Trimming removed 3 bases from V and 4 bases from J, with 9 bases in between. The CDR3 DNA reads as TGTGCCAGCAGCTTCCCGGCGGGCTATGGCTACACCTTC. It codes for CASSFPAGYGYTF.